This T cell receptor (beta chain) was documented in a study of cytomegalovirus exposure and HLA in healthy donors. Study-level information: A prior study identified just under 120 million unique TCR beta sequences from 150 million to 200 million T cells. Whole-study findings and limits: In a later analysis, common viral pathogens appeared linked to several of the most significant clusters. Excluded: some indistinguishable V segments such as TRBV6-2 and TRBV6-3.

Primers for the PCR totalled 60 Vbeta and 13 Jbeta. Libraries were prepared by immunoSEQ multiplex PCR; TCRdb keeps only in-frame clonotypes and omits some of them. The sample gives approximately 100,000 clones, roughly 76% of which show up once; about 1.2% is in the top ten. This CDR3 spans 16 amino acids. V was pared by 6 bases and J by 4 bases, with 14 bases of the junction left unmatched. CDR1 and CDR2 from the germline V gene are LNHDA and SQIVND (reference sequence). This clone has only one observation. Its specificity is not known. Input material: PBMCs. This chain links TRBV19 with TRBJ2-5; 7 nucleotides align to TRBD2. The TCR comes from a female donor in good health and CMV-seronegative. This chain's CDR3 is CASSPNGRGFLETQYF. DNA for the CDR3: TGTGCCAGTAGCCCAAATGGGCGGGGGTTCCTAGAGACCCAGTACTTC.